A single sample gave rise to the 5 T cell receptor beta chains below, sequenced in a study of cytomegalovirus exposure and HLA in healthy donors. TCRdb keeps only in-frame clones here, not all; method: immunoSEQ multiplex PCR. The table shows fewer than 400,000 clones, with 80% to 90% occurring only once. The specimen was PBMCs. The receptors were sampled from a young woman in good health and CMV-seronegative.

The chain combines TRBV19 with TRBJ2-7, with D unclear. Trimming stripped 3 bases from V and 5 bases from J, with 11 bases between. From germline, CDR1 is LNHDA and CDR2 SQIVND (reference sequence). This CDR3 contains 13 residues. The CDR3 bases are TGTGCCAGTAGTATGGTTTTAGAGAACGAGCAGTACTTC. This encodes CASSMVLENEQYF. The full variable domain, in which reference TRBV19 and TRBJ2-7 provide the parts outside the CDR3, is DGGITQSPKYLFRKEGQNVTLSCEQNLNHDAMYWYRQDPGQGLRLIYYSQIVNDFQKGDIAEGYSVSREKKESFPLTVTSAQKNPTAFYLCASSMVLENEQYFGPGTRLTVT.

J is TRBJ1-1 and V is TRBV4-3; D unresolved. There are 15 residues in the CDR3. CDR1 and CDR2 from the germline V gene are LGHNA and YSLEER. V dropped 3 bases and J dropped 1 base, with 12 bases sitting between them. The chain's CDR3 is CASSQGGPPNTEAFF. For the CDR3, the DNA is TGCGCCAGCAGCCAGGGAGGCCCACCGAACACTGAAGCTTTCTTT.

Comment on this clone: The same CDR3 is also encoded by other DNA sequences in this sample. The gene calls are TRBV4-3 and TRBJ2-3, with 7 positions matching TRBD2. The CDR3 has 14 amino acids. Per the germline V gene, CDR1 is LGHNA and CDR2 is YSLEER. The ends lost 3 bases at V and 0 bases at J; junction bases unmatched: 0. The CDR3 is CASSQGLSTDTQYF. DNA of the CDR3: TGCGCCAGCAGCCAGGGACTAAGCACAGATACGCAGTATTTT.

This clone was seen a few times. In nucleotides, the CDR3 is TGTGCCAGCTCCACCGGGACAGGGAATCAGCCCCAGCATTTT. Its protein is CASSTGTGNQPQHF. The J gene is TRBJ1-5, the V gene TRBV18; 9 nucleotides line up with TRBD1. With 6 bases clipped from V and 4 bases from J, the junction kept 4 bases outside the gene matches. Germline CDR1 reads KGHSH; CDR2 reads LQKENI. The CDR3 has 14 amino acids.

The V and J genes are TRBV10-3 and TRBJ2-3; TRBD1 aligns across 7 bases. Germline lookup yields CDR1 ENHRY and CDR2 SYGVKD. Trimming removed 11 bases from V and 0 bases from J; junction bases left unmatched: 8. The CDR3 contains 14 residues. CDR3 in DNA: TGTGCCTCGAGACCGGGACAGAGCACAGATACGCAGTATTTT. Translated: CASRPGQSTDTQYF.